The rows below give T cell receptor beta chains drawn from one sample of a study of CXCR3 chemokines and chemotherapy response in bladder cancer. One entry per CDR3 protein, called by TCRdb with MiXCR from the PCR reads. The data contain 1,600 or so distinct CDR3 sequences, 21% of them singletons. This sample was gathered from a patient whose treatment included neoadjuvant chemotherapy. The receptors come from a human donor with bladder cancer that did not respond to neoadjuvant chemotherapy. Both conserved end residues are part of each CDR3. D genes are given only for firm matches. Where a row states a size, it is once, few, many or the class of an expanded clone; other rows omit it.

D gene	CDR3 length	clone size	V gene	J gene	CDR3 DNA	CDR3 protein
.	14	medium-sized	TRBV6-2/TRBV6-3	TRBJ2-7	TGTGCCAGCAGAACCCAGACAGGCCCCTACGAGCAGTACTTC	CASRTQTGPYEQYF
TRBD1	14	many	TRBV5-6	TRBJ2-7	TGTGCCAGCAGCCGCGGACAGGCGGACTACGAGCAGTACTTC	CASSRGQADYEQYF
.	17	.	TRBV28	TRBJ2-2	TGTGCCAGCAGTCCTCCGGAGGGGGGGTTGAGCACCGGGGAGCTGTTTTTT	CASSPPEGGLSTGELFF
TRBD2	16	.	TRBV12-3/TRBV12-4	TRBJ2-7	TGTGCCAGCAGTTTAGGGGCCGGGAGGAGCTCCTACGAGCAGTACTTC	CASSLGAGRSSYEQYF
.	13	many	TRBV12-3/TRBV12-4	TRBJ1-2	TGTGCCAGCAGTTTAATTCGACACTATGGCTACACCTTC	CASSLIRHYGYTF
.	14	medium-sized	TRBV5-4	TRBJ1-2	TGTGCCAGCAGCCGGGGGCAGGGCTCCTATGGCTACACCTTC	CASSRGQGSYGYTF
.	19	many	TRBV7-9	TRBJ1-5	TGTGCCAGCAGCTTAGATCGCCCGGAATTAACGATTAGCAATCAGCCCCAGCATTTT	CASSLDRPELTISNQPQHF
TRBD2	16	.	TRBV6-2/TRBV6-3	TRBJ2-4	TGTGCCAGCAAAAGGGGTCTAGCGGGGGGTGAAAGCATTCAGTACTTC	CASKRGLAGGESIQYF
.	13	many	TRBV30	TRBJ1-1	TGTGCCTGGAGTGTACAGAAGGTCCGAAGAGCTTTCTTT	CAWSVQKVRRAFF
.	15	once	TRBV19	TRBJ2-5	TGTGCCAGTAGTATGCAGGGGGGTACCGGGGAGACCCAGTACTTC	CASSMQGGTGETQYF
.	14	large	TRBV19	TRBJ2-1	TGTGCCAGTAGTATAGGGCTAGCGAGCAATGAGCAGTTCTTC	CASSIGLASNEQFF
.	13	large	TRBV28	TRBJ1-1	TGTGCCAGCAGTCCTCCGGAGGGGAGAGGAGCTTTCTTT	CASSPPEGRGAFF
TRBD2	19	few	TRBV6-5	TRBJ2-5	TGTGCCAGCAGTTACCGGCAACCGGGACTAGCGGGGGGAGCAGAGACCCAGTACTTC	CASSYRQPGLAGGAETQYF
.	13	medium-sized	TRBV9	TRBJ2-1	TGTGCCAGCAGCGTATCCTCGACCACTGAGCAGTTCTTC	CASSVSSTTEQFF
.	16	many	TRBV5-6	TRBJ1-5	TGTGCCAGCAGCTTGGGAGGGTTGGGGGACAATCAGCCCCAGCATTTT	CASSLGGLGDNQPQHF
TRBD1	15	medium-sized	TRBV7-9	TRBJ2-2	TGTGCCAGCAGCAAGACAGGGGGCAACACCGGGGAGCTGTTTTTT	CASSKTGGNTGELFF
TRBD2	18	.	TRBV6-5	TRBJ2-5	TGTGCCAGCAGTTTTCGAGGACCGGGACTAGCGCGCCAAGAGACCCAGTACTTC	CASSFRGPGLARQETQYF
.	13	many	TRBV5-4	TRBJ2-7	TGTGCCAGCAGCACCGGGGGCACCTACGAGCAGTACTTC	CASSTGGTYEQYF
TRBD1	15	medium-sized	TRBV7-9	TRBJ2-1	TGTGCCAGCAGCCCGGGACAGAAGTCCTACAATGAGCAGTTCTTC	CASSPGQKSYNEQFF
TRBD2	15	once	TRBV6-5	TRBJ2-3	TGTGCCAGCATTAATAGCGGGGGGGCAGGTGATACGCAGTATTTT	CASINSGGAGDTQYF
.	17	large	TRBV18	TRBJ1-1	TGTGCCAGCTCACCCCAACGGGGAGGACGCATGAACACTGAAGCTTTCTTT	CASSPQRGGRMNTEAFF
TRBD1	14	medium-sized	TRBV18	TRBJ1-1	TGTGCCAGCTCACAATCAGGGGGCGACACTGAAGCTTTCTTT	CASSQSGGDTEAFF
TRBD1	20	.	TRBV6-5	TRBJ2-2	TGTGCCAGCACCCACTCTCGGGCCCTGACAGGGGGCGCGGACACCGGGGAGCTGTTTTTT	CASTHSRALTGGADTGELFF
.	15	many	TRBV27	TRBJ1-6	TGTGCCAGCAGTCCACCCGGGCGATCCTATTCACCCCTCCACTTT	CASSPPGRSYSPLHF
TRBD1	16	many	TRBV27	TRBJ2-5	TGTGCCAGCAGTTTATCCCCACAGGGGGCGAGGGGGACCCAGTACTTC	CASSLSPQGARGTQYF
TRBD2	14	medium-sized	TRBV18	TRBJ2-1	TGTGCCAGCTCATCCGGACTAGCGGGGGATCATCCGTTCTTC	CASSSGLAGDHPFF
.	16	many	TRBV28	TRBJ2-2	TGTGCCACCTCCTCCCCTGGCAGGGGAGTGGACGGGGAGCTGTTTTTT	CATSSPGRGVDGELFF
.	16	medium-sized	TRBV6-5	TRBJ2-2	TGTGCCAGCAGTTACTCGTCTGTAGGTTACACCGGGGAGCTGTTTTTT	CASSYSSVGYTGELFF
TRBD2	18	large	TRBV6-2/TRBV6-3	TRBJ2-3	TGTGCCAGCAGTAACCAGCCGGGACTAGCGGGGGGGACAGATACGCAGTATTTT	CASSNQPGLAGGTDTQYF
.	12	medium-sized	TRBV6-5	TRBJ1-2	TGTGCCAGCAGTTACTCCGGCTATGGCTACACCTTC	CASSYSGYGYTF
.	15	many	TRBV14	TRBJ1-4	TGTGCCAGCAGCCAAGATCGACGGTTAGGAGAAAAACTGTTTTTT	CASSQDRRLGEKLFF
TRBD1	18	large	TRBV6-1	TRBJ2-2	TGTGCCAGCACCTGGGCCCTGACAGGGGGCGCGGACACCGGGGAGCTGTTTTTT	CASTWALTGGADTGELFF
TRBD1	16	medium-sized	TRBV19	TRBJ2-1	TGTGCCAGTAGTGACCCGGACAGGGGATCCTACAATGAGCAGTTCTTC	CASSDPDRGSYNEQFF
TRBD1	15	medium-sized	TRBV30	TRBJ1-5	TGTGCCTGGAGTAAGACAGGGACGGGCAATCAGCCCCAGCATTTT	CAWSKTGTGNQPQHF
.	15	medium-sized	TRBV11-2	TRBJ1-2	TGTGCCAGCAGCTTAGATCCGTTAATTTGGGATGGCTACACCTTC	CASSLDPLIWDGYTF
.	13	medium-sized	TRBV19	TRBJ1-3	TGTGCCACAGGGCTTCTCTCTGGAAACACCATATATTTT	CATGLLSGNTIYF
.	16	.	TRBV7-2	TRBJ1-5	TGTGCCAGCAGCTTAGAGGCTTACCTTCTGAATCAGCCCCAGCATTTT	CASSLEAYLLNQPQHF
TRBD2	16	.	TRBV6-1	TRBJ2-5	TGTGCCAGCAGTGGGGGGGGTCCCGGTACGGGAGAGACCCAGTACTTC	CASSGGGPGTGETQYF
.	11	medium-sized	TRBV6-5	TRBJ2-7	TGTGCCAGCAGTTATAGGGACGAGCAGTACTTC	CASSYRDEQYF
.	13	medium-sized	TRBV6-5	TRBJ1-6	TGTGCCAGCAGTTTCATCGTAAATTCACCCCTCCACTTT	CASSFIVNSPLHF
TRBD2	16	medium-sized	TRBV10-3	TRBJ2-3	TGTGCCATCAGTCGACTAGCGGGGGGCGGGGCAGATACGCAGTATTTT	CAISRLAGGGADTQYF
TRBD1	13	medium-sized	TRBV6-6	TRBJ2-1	TGTGCCAGCAGTCCGACAGGGGGAGATGAGCAGTTCTTC	CASSPTGGDEQFF
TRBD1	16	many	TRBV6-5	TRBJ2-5	TGTGCCAGCAGTTACGGGGGGACAGGGGCATCAGAGACCCAGTACTTC	CASSYGGTGASETQYF
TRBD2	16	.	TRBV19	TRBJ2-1	TGTGCCAGTAGTCTAATAACTAGCGGGGATTACAATGAGCAGTTCTTC	CASSLITSGDYNEQFF
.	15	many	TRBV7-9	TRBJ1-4	TGTGCCAGCAGCTTCGGTGGACCGAGTAATGAAAAACTGTTTTTT	CASSFGGPSNEKLFF
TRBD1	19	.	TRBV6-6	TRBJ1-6	TGTGCCAGCAGTTTTGACAGGGGGACCCCGAGCTTCCTAAATTCACCCCTCCACTTT	CASSFDRGTPSFLNSPLHF
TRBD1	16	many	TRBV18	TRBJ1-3	TGTGCCAGCTCACCTCAACAGGGGGCTACTGGAAACACCATATATTTT	CASSPQQGATGNTIYF
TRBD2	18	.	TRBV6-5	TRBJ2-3	TGTGCCAGCAGCCCCCAACCCGACCTAGCGGGGGAGGCAGATACGCAGTATTTT	CASSPQPDLAGEADTQYF
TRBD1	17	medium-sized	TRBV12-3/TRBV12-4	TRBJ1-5	TGTGCCAGCAGTTCGGGACAGGGGGCCTTGGGCAATCAGCCCCAGCATTTT	CASSSGQGALGNQPQHF
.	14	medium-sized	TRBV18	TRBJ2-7	TGTGCCAGCTCACCATCTGCTACAGGCTACGAGCAGTACTTC	CASSPSATGYEQYF
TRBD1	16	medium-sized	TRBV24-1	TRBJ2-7	TGTGCCACCAGTGTAACGGGACAGGGGGGCTCCTACGAGCAGTACTTC	CATSVTGQGGSYEQYF
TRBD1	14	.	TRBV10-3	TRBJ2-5	TGTGCCATCAGTGGGACAGGGGGCGAAGAGACCCAGTACTTC	CAISGTGGEETQYF
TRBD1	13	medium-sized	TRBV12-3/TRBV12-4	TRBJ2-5	TGTGCCAGCAGTTCCCCCAGGGGGCGGACCCAGTACTTC	CASSSPRGRTQYF